This T cell receptor beta chain was sequenced for a study of blood T cells in healthy people across ages. At least ten counts were recorded for this clonotype. Samples had at least 6 million PBMCs isolated from them. The authors extracted at least 5.5 micrograms of total RNA per sample. CDR1 and CDR2 (germline): SQVTM, ANQGSEA. The CDR3 extends over 14 amino acids. A second PCR of about 7 to 12 cycles used a sample-barcoded 5' primer and a J-beta primer mix. TCRdb reanalysed the 5' RACE reads using MiXCR and keeps one entry per CDR3 protein. The table records about 840,000 distinct CDR3 sequences, approximately 32% of them present only once. Another study also made use of these data, one on T cells of mothers and their children. That work adds: The shaping of TCR recombination output by thymic selection is similar in related and unrelated pairs.

The chain couples TRBV29-1 to TRBJ2-7; 10 bases agree with TRBD2. Material for sequencing was blood. This TCR was sampled from a woman aged 40 to 50 in good health. The CDR3 DNA reads TGCAGTGTAACTCTAGCGGGGGTTAGCTACGAGCAGTACTTC. It yields the protein CSVTLAGVSYEQYF.